This T cell receptor beta chain comes out of a study of CD8 T cells in Susac syndrome. About the study: The sequenced Susac syndrome patients included more than five who had clinically active disease and about 8 who were in remission.

TCR beta sequences were obtained from blood CD8+ and CD4+ T cells. Recently defined diagnostic criteria for definite or probable disease were fulfilled by Susac syndrome patients. Random hexamers were used to reverse transcribe an amount of about 0.5 to 1 ug RNA. Amplification of TCR beta CDR3 spanned 54 Vbeta and 13 Jbeta via immunoSEQ multiplex PCR. TCRdb reprocessed the immunoSEQ multiplex PCR reads via MiXCR and lists one record per CDR3 protein. This table holds around 190,000 distinct CDR3 sequences, roughly 94% found once. The TCR sequence derives from a human donor with Susac syndrome. Sequencing was performed on CD4+ T cells from PBMCs.

The CDR3 loop is CASSAQGLRQETQYF. CDR3 DNA sequence: TGTGCCAGCAGCGCGCAGGGACTACGCCAAGAGACCCAGTACTTC. The chain joins TRBV9 to TRBJ2-5, with 7 positions matching TRBD2. Looked up from germline, CDR1 is SGDLS and CDR2 is YYNGEE. V gave up 3 bases and J gave up 1 base; unmatched junction bases: 6. This CDR3 contains 15 residues.